This TCR beta chain appears in the sequencing data of a study of siplizumab effects on memory and regulatory T cells. Study-wide results and caveats: A major contribution to the alloresponse seemed to be made by naive T cells, which seemed more diverse than memory cells. Just a small share of alloreactive clones was traced back to unstimulated subsets.

The assay covered roughly 97,000 TCR templates per sample. Here immunoSEQ multiplex PCR was the method, and the copy in TCRdb shows in-frame clones only, minus some. The table shows fewer than 85,000 clones, with roughly 87% occurring only once. Between the trimmed V and J ends, which lost 2 bases and 4 bases, there was a span of 8 bases. The CDR3 loop spans 13 amino acids. Germline CDR1 MNHEY, CDR2 SMNVEV (reference sequence). This clone occurred once. What it binds is unknown. This sequence was found in a human donor in good health. The sample comprised Tregs sorted from blood. This rearrangement joins TRBV27 to TRBJ1-2; possible D gene TRBD1, 6 bases. The CDR3 spells CASSLTGPYGYTF. CDR3 nucleotides: TGTGCCAGCAGTTTAACAGGGCCCTATGGCTACACCTTC.